The 4 T cell receptor beta chains reported below all come from one sample, sequenced in a study of T cells in localized non-small cell lung cancer. Only in-frame clones appear in the TCRdb table, and some are missing; sequencing was by immunoSEQ multiplex PCR. The repertoire holds around 50,000 clones, with roughly 88% as singletons. Sequencing was performed on peripheral blood, taken before any cancer treatment. Every receptor here comes from a woman aged 40-70 years with stage I lung adenocarcinoma.

V and J are TRBV29-1 and TRBJ2-2, with D hard to call. From germline, CDR1 is SQVTM and CDR2 ANQGSEA. V lost 4 bases, J lost 0 bases, and 9 bases lay in between. There are 14 residues in the CDR3. The CDR3 loop reads CSVGRQTNTGELFF. For the CDR3, the DNA is TGCAGCGTTGGGCGTCAGACGAACACCGGGGAGCTGTTTTTT.

This clone has a single count. The chain combines TRBV19 with TRBJ2-1, with a tentative D call TRBD2 (6 bases). The CDR3 is 14 amino acids. V lost 3 bases and J 4 bases, leaving 10 bases between the germline ends. Per the germline V gene, CDR1 is LNHDA and CDR2 is SQIVND (reference sequence). CDR3 sequence (DNA): TGTGCCAGTAGTATCAGCGGGCCGTACAATGAGCAGTTCTTC. Encoded protein: CASSISGPYNEQFF.

The chain has TRBV6-1 and TRBJ1-4, with no clear D. The CDR3 runs 12 residues. The V end lost 10 bases, the J end lost 8 bases, and 14 bases lay between the germline ends. Germline assignment: CDR1 MNHNS and CDR2 SASEGT. The CDR3 bases are TGTGCCACCGGATGGGCGTTCGAAAAACTGTTTTTT. It encodes CATGWAFEKLFF.

The rearrangement links TRBV4-2 to TRBJ1-1; the D is unclear. The CDR3 length is 13 residues. Germline V lookup: CDR1 LGHNA, CDR2 YNFKEQ. Trimming cost V 4 bases and J 4 bases, with 10 bases left between them. The CDR3 here is CASSPRWATEAFF. The CDR3 DNA reads as TGTGCCAGCAGCCCCCGTTGGGCCACTGAAGCTTTCTTT.